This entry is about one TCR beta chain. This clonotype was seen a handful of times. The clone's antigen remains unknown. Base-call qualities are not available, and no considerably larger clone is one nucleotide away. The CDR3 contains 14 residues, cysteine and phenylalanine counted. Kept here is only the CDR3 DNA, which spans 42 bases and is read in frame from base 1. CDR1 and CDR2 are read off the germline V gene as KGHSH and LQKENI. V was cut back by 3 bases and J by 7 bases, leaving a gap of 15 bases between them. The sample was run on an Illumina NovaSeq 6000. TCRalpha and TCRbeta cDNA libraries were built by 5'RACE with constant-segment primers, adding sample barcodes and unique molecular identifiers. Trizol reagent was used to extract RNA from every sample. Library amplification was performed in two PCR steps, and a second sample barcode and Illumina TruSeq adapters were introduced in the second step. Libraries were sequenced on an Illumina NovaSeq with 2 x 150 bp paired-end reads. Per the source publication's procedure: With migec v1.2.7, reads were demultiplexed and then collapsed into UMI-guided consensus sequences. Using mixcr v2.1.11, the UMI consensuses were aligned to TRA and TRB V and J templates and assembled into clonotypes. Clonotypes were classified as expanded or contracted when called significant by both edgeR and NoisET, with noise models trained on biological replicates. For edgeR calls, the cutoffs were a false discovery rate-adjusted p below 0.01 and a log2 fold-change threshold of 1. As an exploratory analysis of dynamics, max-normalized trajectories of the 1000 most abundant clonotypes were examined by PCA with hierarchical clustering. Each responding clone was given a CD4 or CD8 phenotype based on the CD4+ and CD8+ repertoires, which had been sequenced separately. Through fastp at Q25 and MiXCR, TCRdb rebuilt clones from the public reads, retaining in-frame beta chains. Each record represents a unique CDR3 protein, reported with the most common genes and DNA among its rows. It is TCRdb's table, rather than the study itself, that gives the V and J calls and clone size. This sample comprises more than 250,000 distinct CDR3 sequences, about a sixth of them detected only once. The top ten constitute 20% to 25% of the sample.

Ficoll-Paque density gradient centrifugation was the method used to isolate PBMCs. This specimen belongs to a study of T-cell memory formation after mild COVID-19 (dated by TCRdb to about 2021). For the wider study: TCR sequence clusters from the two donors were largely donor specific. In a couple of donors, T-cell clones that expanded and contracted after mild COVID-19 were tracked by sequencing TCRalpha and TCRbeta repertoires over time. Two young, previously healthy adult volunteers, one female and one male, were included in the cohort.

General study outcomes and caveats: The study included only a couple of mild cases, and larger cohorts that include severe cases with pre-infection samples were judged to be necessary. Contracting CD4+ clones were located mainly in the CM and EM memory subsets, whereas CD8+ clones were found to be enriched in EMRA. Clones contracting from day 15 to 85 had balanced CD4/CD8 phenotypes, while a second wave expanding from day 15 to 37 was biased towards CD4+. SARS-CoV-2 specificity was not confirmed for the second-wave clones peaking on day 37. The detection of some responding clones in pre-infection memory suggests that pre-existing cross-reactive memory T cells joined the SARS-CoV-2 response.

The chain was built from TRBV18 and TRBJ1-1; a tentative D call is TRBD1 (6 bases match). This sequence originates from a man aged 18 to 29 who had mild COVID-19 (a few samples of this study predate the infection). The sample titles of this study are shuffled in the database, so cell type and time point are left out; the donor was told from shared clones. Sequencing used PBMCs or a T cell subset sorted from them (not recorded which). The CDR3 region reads CASSPRAGVVEAFF. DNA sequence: TGTGCCAGCTCACCCCGGGCAGGGGTGGTTGAAGCTTTCTTT.